One T cell receptor (beta chain) is described in this entry. This sample is drawn from a study of T cell clones after liver transplantation. Study at large: Post-transplant blood was tracked for graft-donor-reactive T cell clones identified in a pre-transplant mixed lymphocyte reaction.

Trimming shortened V by 1 base and J by 0 bases, and 16 bases separated the two germline ends. CDR3 length: 18 amino acids. Germline-derived CDR1 and CDR2 are LNHDA and SQIVND (reference sequence). Assay used: immunoSEQ multiplex PCR; TCRdb lists only in-frame clones, some missing. This sample has tens of thousands of clones, with around 90% found just once. Source: CD4+ T cells from blood, taken before liver transplant. The chain carries TRBV19 and TRBJ1-5; D is uncertain. The TCR comes from a human donor who received a liver transplant. The CDR3: CASSIGFIGPNSNQPQHF. The CDR3 DNA follows: TGTGCCAGTAGTATAGGTTTTATTGGGCCGAATAGCAATCAGCCCCAGCATTTT.